This TCR beta chain was recorded in a study of blood T cells in healthy people across ages. CDR1 and CDR2 (germline): SGHRS, YFSETQ. CDR3 length: 15 residues. V was pared by 9 bases and J by 8 bases, with 13 bases of the junction left unmatched. A second PCR of 7 to 11 cycles used a sample-barcoded 5' primer and a J-beta primer mix. Via MiXCR, TCRdb re-called the 5' RACE reads, giving one row per CDR3 protein. The table has under 1,000,000 distinct CDR3 sequences, around 34% seen once. No fewer than 6 micrograms of total RNA were isolated from every sample. The sequencing input was blood. The rearrangement joins TRBV5-1 to TRBJ1-4; 10 nucleotides align to TRBD1. The source is a man aged 18 to 29 in good health. The CDR3 here is CATKARGTGDEKLFF. DNA for the CDR3: TGCGCCACAAAAGCCCGGGGGACAGGGGACGAAAAACTGTTTTTT.